Below, one T cell receptor (beta chain) is given with its context. Germline V gene sequence: CDR1 SGHRS, CDR2 YFSETQ. CDR3 length: 15 amino acids. The V end lost 4 bases, the J end lost 1 base, and 14 bases lay between the germline ends. The data are from a study of blood T cell repertoires in COVID-19. The protocol was immunoSEQ multiplex PCR, while the TCRdb copy is restricted to in-frame clones and leaves out a portion. This sample has 210,000 or so clones; around 90% occur once, and the top ten carry about 4%. The chain couples TRBV5-1 to TRBJ1-1; a weak D match, TRBD1 (6 bases). The TCR comes from a woman aged 25 to 45 who had been exposed to COVID-19. Sequencing was performed on PBMCs or T cells enriched from blood (not recorded which). CDR3 in amino acids: CASSPRQGSNTEAFF. The CDR3 DNA is TGCGCCAGCAGCCCCCGCCAGGGGTCGAACACTGAAGCTTTCTTT.